A single sample is the source of the 29 T cell receptor beta chains below, sequenced in a study of shared clonotypes between healthy human individuals. Measured with immunoSEQ multiplex PCR; TCRdb has only the in-frame clones, and not every one. Found here are over a million clones, approximately 78% of them singletons; the top ten hold approximately 0.5%. The sequenced sample consisted of memory CD4+ T cells from PBMCs. Described subset: CD45RA-negative fraction. These receptors all stem from a man aged 18 to 30 in good health. Some clones in this sample may be carry-over from other donors' samples.

V is TRBV6-6 and J is TRBJ2-6, with unresolved D. CDR3 size: 14 residues. Per germline, CDR1 MNHNY and CDR2 SVGAGI (reference sequence). V gave up 4 bases and J gave up 0 bases, with 4 bases separating them. CDR3: CASSSISGANVLTF. Written as DNA, the CDR3 is TGTGCCAGCAGTTCTATCTCTGGGGCCAACGTCCTGACTTTC.

The chain couples TRBV9 to TRBJ2-3; 8 bases agree with TRBD2. The CDR3 has 17 amino acids. Trimming cost V 4 bases and J 0 bases; bases outside gene matches: 10. Germline V gene data show CDR1 as SGDLS and CDR2 as YYNGEE. The CDR3 region has the DNA TGTGCCAGCAGCCTGGCGGGAGGAACGGGTAGCACAGATACGCAGTATTTT. Its protein product is CASSLAGGTGSTDTQYF.

V usage is TRBV2 and J usage is TRBJ2-3; 11 nucleotides align to TRBD2. Trimming took 6 bases from V and 2 from J; bases not matched to a gene: 4. The length of the CDR3 is 15 residues. Germline CDR1 is SNHLY and CDR2 is FYNNEI. The CDR3 reads CASSGTSGFTDTQYF. CDR3 bases: TGTGCCAGCAGCGGGACTAGCGGCTTCACAGATACGCAGTATTTT.

This clone has just a few counts. V and J are TRBV28 and TRBJ2-7, with no clear D. This CDR3 region has 15 residues. V shed 1 base and J shed 0 bases, with 10 bases lying between them. Per the germline V gene, CDR1 is MDHEN and CDR2 is SYDVKM. CDR3 DNA: TGTGCCAGCAGTTTATTTACGGACCACTCCTACGAGCAGTACTTC. Protein: CASSLFTDHSYEQYF. Full variable domain (outside the CDR3, taken from reference TRBV28 and TRBJ2-7): DVKVTQSSRYLVKRTGEKVFLECVQDMDHENMFWYRQDPGLGLRLIYFSYDVKMKEKGDIPEGYSVSREKKERFSLILESASTNQTSMYLCASSLFTDHSYEQYFGPGTRLTVT.

As regards this clone: The identical CDR3 is also encoded by other nucleotide sequences in the sample. The V and J genes are TRBV28 and TRBJ2-7; the D is unclear. Trimming took off 8 bases at V and 1 base at J, with 15 bases between the two ends. Germline V CDR1 and CDR2: MDHEN, SYDVKM. This CDR3 spans 14 amino acids. In DNA, the CDR3 is TGTGCCAGCTCTACCCCCAGTTCATCCTACGAGCAGTACTTC. This codes for CASSTPSSSYEQYF.

This sequence joins TRBV25-1 and TRBJ2-7; D may be TRBD2 (6 bases). The V gene's germline CDR1 is MGHDK and CDR2 SYGVNS. The CDR3 covers 15 residues. Trimming shortened V by 2 bases and J by 4 bases, and 15 bases separated the two germline ends. CDR3 coding DNA: TGTGCCAGCAGTGAAAGGAGGGGCAGGGTATACGAGCAGTACTTC. Translated: CASSERRGRVYEQYF.

The chain recombines TRBV30 with TRBJ2-3; the D gene could be TRBD1 or TRBD2 (5 bases each). Germline V gene sequence: CDR1 GTSNPN, CDR2 SVGIG (reference sequence). The V and J ends lost 2 bases and 3 bases respectively, with 15 bases between them. The CDR3 runs 15 residues. The DNA of the CDR3 is TGTGCCTGGAGTACGGGACCAGCGTTAACAGATACGCAGTATTTT. Protein product: CAWSTGPALTDTQYF.

The chain recombines TRBV18 with TRBJ1-1; perhaps TRBD1 as D (6 bases). In germline, CDR1 is KGHSH, CDR2 LQKENI. The CDR3 totals 14 residues. The V end was cut by 2 bases, the J end by 2 bases, with 9 bases between. The CDR3 here is CASSPRTANTEAFF. CDR3 nucleotide sequence: TGTGCCAGCTCACCAAGGACAGCAAACACTGAAGCTTTCTTT.

As to this clone: A read error may produce the germline difference seen at one junction end. The rearrangement uses TRBV7-9 and TRBJ2-7; 9 bases agree with TRBD2. The CDR3 consists of 14 residues. Germline V CDR1 and CDR2: SEHNR, FQNEAQ (reference sequence). The CDR3 DNA reads TGTGCCAGCAGCCTAGCGGGACTGACCTACGAGCAGTACTTC. The encoded protein is CASSLAGLTYEQYF.

This sequence joins TRBV28 and TRBJ2-3; D remains unclear. V was clipped by 4 bases and J by 6 bases, with 14 bases between them. The CDR3 covers 14 residues. Germline values: CDR1 MDHEN, CDR2 SYDVKM. CDR3 amino acids: CASSSPQETDTQYF. CDR3 nucleotides: TGTGCCAGCAGTTCCCCCCAGGAAACTGATACGCAGTATTTT.

The chain combines TRBV18 with TRBJ1-4, with D tentatively TRBD1 (5 bases). CDR1 and CDR2 (germline): KGHSH, LQKENI. The CDR3 spans 16 residues. The V end was cut by 2 bases, the J end by 7 bases, with 17 bases between. The CDR3 sequence is CASSPLIPGKGEKLFF. The CDR3 region has the DNA TGTGCCAGCTCACCATTAATCCCAGGGAAGGGTGAAAAACTGTTTTTT.

CDR3 region: CASSEVDPETAKYF. Here the CDR3 DNA reads TGTGCCAGCAGTGAAGTCGACCCCGAGACGGCTAAGTACTTC. The V call is TRBV2, the J call TRBJ2-5; no clear D. The V end lost 1 base, the J end lost 12 bases, and 18 bases lay between the germline ends. Looked up from germline, CDR1 is SNHLY and CDR2 is FYNNEI. CDR3 length: 14 residues.

The rearrangement links TRBV11-2 to TRBJ1-1; D perhaps matches TRBD1 (5 bases). The CDR3 has 14 residues. V was clipped by 2 bases and J by 1 base, with 8 bases between them. The germline V gene encodes CDR1 SGHAT and CDR2 FQNNGV. The CDR3 DNA reads as TGTGCCAGCAGCTTATATAGGGGGAACACTGAAGCTTTCTTT. Translating it yields CASSLYRGNTEAFF.

The J gene is TRBJ2-3, the V gene TRBV11-3; D is unresolved. The CDR3 spans 14 residues. V was pared by 5 bases and J by 0 bases, with 9 bases between. The germline V gene encodes CDR1 SGHNT and CDR2 YENEEA. The CDR3 DNA follows: TGTGCCAGCAGCCCCCCCGGGAGCACAGATACGCAGTATTTT. Translating gives CASSPPGSTDTQYF. Based on the CDR3 plus reference TRBV11-3 and TRBJ2-3, the full variable domain is EAGVVQSPRYKIIEKKQPVAFWCNPISGHNTLYWYLQNLGQGPELLIRYENEEAVDDSQLPKDRFSAERLKGVDSTLKIQPAELGDSAVYLCASSPPGSTDTQYFGPGTRLTVL.

The sample holds one count of this clone. CDR3 sequence reads: CASSEGQFGYTF. The CDR3, as DNA: TGTGCCAGCAGCGAGGGACAGTTTGGCTACACCTTC. This chain uses TRBV6-1 with TRBJ1-2, with 7 bases aligning to TRBD1. The CDR3 covers 12 residues. The germline V gene has CDR1 MNHNS and CDR2 SASEGT. V lost 6 bases and J lost 7; bases outside the gene matches: 5.

In this sample, this clone turned up a few times. V is TRBV5-1 and J is TRBJ2-5; the D is unclear. The length of the CDR3 is 16 residues. Trimming shortened V by 6 bases and J by 1 base, and 19 bases separated the two germline ends. CDR1 is SGHRS and CDR2 is YFSETQ in the germline V gene. The CDR3 sequence: CASTPSWSTAQETQYF. The DNA of the CDR3 is TGCGCCAGCACCCCTAGTTGGTCGACGGCCCAAGAGACCCAGTACTTC.

This chain joins TRBV7-2 and TRBJ2-5, with D perhaps TRBD2 (6 bases). V lost 0 bases, J lost 2 bases, and 13 bases lay in between. The germline gives CDR1 SGHTA, CDR2 FQGNSA. The CDR3 is made up of 16 amino acids. The CDR3 sequence: CASSLASVGGQETQYF. CDR3 DNA sequence: TGTGCCAGCAGCTTAGCGAGTGTGGGGGGTCAAGAGACCCAGTACTTC.

V is TRBV29-1 and J is TRBJ2-5; 9 positions match TRBD1. CDR1 is SQVTM and CDR2 is ANQGSEA in the germline V gene. After removal of 6 bases from V and 5 bases from J, the junction contained 10 bases not matched to a gene. The CDR3 runs to 14 residues. The CDR3: CSVVAGQGRETQYF. CDR3 DNA sequence: TGCAGCGTAGTGGCTGGACAGGGGAGGGAGACCCAGTACTTC.

This rearrangement joins TRBV28 to TRBJ1-2; the D gene is possibly TRBD1 (6 bases). V was shortened by 4 bases and J by 8 bases, with 14 bases between the two germline ends. CDR1 and CDR2 from the germline V gene are MDHEN and SYDVKM. CDR3 length equals 13 residues. This chain's CDR3 is CASSSLGGSGYTF. Here the CDR3 DNA reads TGTGCCAGCAGTTCCTTAGGGGGATCCGGCTACACCTTC.

This rearrangement joins TRBV7-9 to TRBJ2-7; possible D gene TRBD2, 6 bases. V lost 5 bases and J lost 2, with 19 bases in between. CDR1 is SEHNR and CDR2 is FQNEAQ in the germline V gene (reference sequence). CDR3 length: 16 amino acids. CDR3 protein: CASSPRDGGIPYEQYF. The CDR3 nucleotides read TGTGCCAGCAGCCCGAGGGACGGAGGGATTCCCTACGAGCAGTACTTC.

The chain links TRBV18 to TRBJ1-3; weak D call: TRBD1 (6 bases). Germline assignment: CDR1 KGHSH and CDR2 LQKENI. This CDR3 region has 17 residues. V was pared by 2 bases and J by 2 bases, with 16 bases between. CDR3 DNA sequence: TGTGCCAGCTCACCAATTAGTTCGGGGGGCGCTGGAAACACCATATATTTT. As protein: CASSPISSGGAGNTIYF.

In the case of this clone: The same CDR3 also results from other DNA sequences found in this sample. The CDR3 here is CASSPSGGPGNTIYF. The CDR3 region has the DNA TGTGCCAGCTCCCCGTCCGGGGGGCCCGGAAACACCATATATTTT. This chain links TRBV18 with TRBJ1-3; D is possibly TRBD1 (6 bases). The CDR3 has 15 amino acids. V lost 6 bases, J lost 4 bases, and 16 bases lay in between. Germline CDR1 reads KGHSH; CDR2 reads LQKENI.

This clone was recorded a few times. Other nucleotide sequences from this sample produce the same CDR3. The chain is built from TRBV18 and TRBJ2-1, with D unclear. In germline, CDR1 is KGHSH, CDR2 LQKENI. CDR3 length: 12 residues. V shed 3 bases and J shed 7 bases, with 7 bases lying between them. The CDR3 loop is CASSPTRNEQFF. The DNA of the CDR3 is TGTGCCAGCTCACCCACCCGGAATGAGCAGTTCTTC.

The chain employs TRBV7-9 and TRBJ2-7; D might be TRBD2 (6 bases). Per germline, CDR1 SEHNR and CDR2 FQNEAQ (reference sequence). This CDR3 is built from 15 residues. The V gene lost 1 base and the J gene lost 5 bases, with 15 bases spanning the gap. For the CDR3, the DNA is TGTGCCAGCAGCTTAGGGGACTCCCCGATCGACGAGCAGTACTTC. It yields the protein CASSLGDSPIDEQYF.

This clone was observed at least ten times. The chain recombines TRBV11-2 with TRBJ2-6; D remains ambiguous. V gave up 5 bases and J gave up 0 bases, with 20 bases separating them. Germline loops: CDR1 SGHAT, CDR2 FQNNGV. The CDR3 has 19 residues. The CDR3 DNA sequence: TGTGCCAGCAGCCGTTTAAGTGGCAGGCCCAGCTCTGGGGCCAACGTCCTGACTTTC. Protein: CASSRLSGRPSSGANVLTF. Variable domain in full (rest from reference TRBV11-2 and TRBJ2-6): EAGVAQSPRYKIIEKRQSVAFWCNPISGHATLYWYQQILGQGPKLLIQFQNNGVVDDSQLPKDRFSAERLKGVDSTLKIQPAKLEDSAVYLCASSRLSGRPSSGANVLTFGAGSRLTVL.

The V and J genes are TRBV5-4 and TRBJ2-3, with D uncertain. Looked up from germline, CDR1 is SGHNT and CDR2 is YYREEE (reference sequence). V was trimmed by 0 bases and J by 5 bases, leaving 13 bases between them. The CDR3 spans 15 residues. The CDR3 nucleotides are TGTGCCAGCAGCTTGGTGGGGTCTTTCCAAGATACGCAGTATTTT. This codes for CASSLVGSFQDTQYF.

The chain couples TRBV9 to TRBJ1-3, with D tentatively TRBD1 (6 bases). The V and J ends lost 4 bases and 0 bases respectively, with 20 bases between them. CDR3 size: 18 residues. Germline-derived CDR1 and CDR2 are SGDLS and YYNGEE. CDR3 residues: CASSQRTLSGHSGNTIYF. Written as DNA, the CDR3 is TGTGCCAGCAGCCAGCGAACACTTTCGGGACACTCTGGAAACACCATATATTTT.

The rearrangement links TRBV20-1 to TRBJ2-4; D unclear. Germline V gene sequence: CDR1 DFQATT, CDR2 SNEGSKA (reference sequence). CDR3 size: 10 residues. V was trimmed by 5 bases and J by 5 bases, leaving 4 bases between them. DNA for the CDR3: TGCAGTGCTGCCCAAAACATTCAGTACTTC. It encodes CSAAQNIQYF.

The V call is TRBV11-2, the J call TRBJ1-3; maybe TRBD1 (6 bases). Germline values: CDR1 SGHAT, CDR2 FQNNGV. Deletions cut 5 bases from V and 0 bases from J, with 11 bases between. The CDR3 covers 15 residues. This CDR3 reads CASSPIGGSGNTIYF. DNA of the CDR3: TGTGCCAGCAGCCCTATAGGGGGCTCTGGAAACACCATATATTTT.